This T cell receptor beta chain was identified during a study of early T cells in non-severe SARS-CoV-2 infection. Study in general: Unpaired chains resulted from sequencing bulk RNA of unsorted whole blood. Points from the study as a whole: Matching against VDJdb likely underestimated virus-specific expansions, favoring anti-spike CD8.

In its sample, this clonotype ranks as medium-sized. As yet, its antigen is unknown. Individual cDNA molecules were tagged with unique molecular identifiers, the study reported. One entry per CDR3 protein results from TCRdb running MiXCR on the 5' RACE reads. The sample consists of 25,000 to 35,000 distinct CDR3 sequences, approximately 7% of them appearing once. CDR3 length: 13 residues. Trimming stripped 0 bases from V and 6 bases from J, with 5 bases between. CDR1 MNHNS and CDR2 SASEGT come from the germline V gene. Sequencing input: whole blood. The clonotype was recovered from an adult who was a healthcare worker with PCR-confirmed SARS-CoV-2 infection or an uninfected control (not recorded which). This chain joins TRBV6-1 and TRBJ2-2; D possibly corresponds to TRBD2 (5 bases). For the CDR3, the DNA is TGTGCCAGCAGTGAAGCGGAGGCCGGGGAGCTGTTTTTT. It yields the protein CASSEAEAGELFF.